This T cell receptor (beta chain) was captured in a study of cytomegalovirus exposure and HLA in healthy donors. Looking at the study overall: When 300 to 400 donors were genotyped, approximately 80% of them were found to fall in the Caucasian-associated ancestry cluster. Study observations and caveats: One cluster of highly shared sequence variants probably arose as a sequencing artifact.

Germline V CDR1 and CDR2: MGHRA, YSYEKL. This CDR3 contains 14 residues. After removal of 6 bases from V and 8 bases from J, the junction contained 12 bases not matched to a gene. Concerning this clone itself: Antigen specificity is unknown.

Primers for the PCR totalled 60 Vbeta and 13 Jbeta. Repertoires were generated with immunoSEQ multiplex PCR, while TCRdb's copy carries only in-frame clones and drops some. The sample carries 95,000 to 100,000 clones, more than 80% recorded once. The clonotype comes from a man under 40 in good health and CMV-seronegative. This chain links TRBV4-1 with TRBJ1-2; 7 nucleotides line up with TRBD1. Sequencing was carried out using PBMCs. The CDR3 DNA follows: TGCGCCAGCAGGCGTACCGGGACAGCTTCAGGCTACACCTTC. Translated: CASRRTGTASGYTF.